These T cell receptor beta chains were read from a single sample in a study of OX40 agonist ivuxolimab in advanced cancers. Assay: immunoSEQ multiplex PCR; the TCRdb copy retains only in-frame clones and omits some. The data show about 86,000 clones, 89% seen once. The source was CD4+ or CD8+ T cells sorted from blood, collected in a trial of the OX40 agonist ivuxolimab. Receptors were obtained from an adult with an advanced solid tumor such as melanoma, head and neck, liver or kidney cancer. Each CDR3 is given with its conserved first and last residue. A D gene is named only where the DNA matches it firmly. Size tells how often a clone was seen (once, few, many) or the class of an expanded clone, and some rows leave it out.

D gene: -; clone size: -; J gene: TRBJ1-1; V gene: TRBV6-6; CDR3 protein: CASSYSTGDIVAFF; CDR3 DNA: TGTGCCAGCAGTTACTCGACGGGGGACATTGTGGCTTTCTTT
D gene: -; clone size: -; J gene: TRBJ2-5; V gene: TRBV18; CDR3 protein: CASSPTAPGGGGETQYF; CDR3 DNA: TGTGCCAGCTCACCGACAGCCCCCGGAGGTGGTGGGGAGACCCAGTACTTC
D gene: -; clone size: -; J gene: TRBJ1-1; V gene: TRBV19; CDR3 protein: CASSPSPGAGNTEAFF; CDR3 DNA: TGTGCCAGTAGTCCCTCACCCGGGGCCGGGAACACTGAAGCTTTCTTT
D gene: -; clone size: -; J gene: TRBJ1-2; V gene: TRBV11-2; CDR3 protein: CASSLRGYGYTF; CDR3 DNA: TGTGCCAGCAGCTTACGGGGGTATGGCTACACCTTC
D gene: TRBD1; clone size: -; J gene: TRBJ2-5; V gene: TRBV7-8; CDR3 protein: CASSPRTGWQTQYF; CDR3 DNA: TGTGCCAGCAGCCCGAGGACAGGGTGGCAGACCCAGTACTTC
D gene: -; clone size: -; J gene: TRBJ2-5; V gene: TRBV14; CDR3 protein: CASSQEWTAETQYF; CDR3 DNA: TGTGCCAGCAGCCAAGAGTGGACAGCAGAGACCCAGTACTTC
D gene: TRBD2; clone size: -; J gene: TRBJ2-1; V gene: TRBV28; CDR3 protein: CASSLGLAGASNEQFF; CDR3 DNA: TGTGCCAGCAGTTTGGGGCTAGCGGGCGCATCCAATGAGCAGTTCTTC
D gene: -; clone size: -; J gene: TRBJ1-2; V gene: TRBV4-2; CDR3 protein: CASSQDGGYTF; CDR3 DNA: TGTGCCAGCAGCCAAGACGGCGGCTACACCTTC
D gene: -; clone size: -; J gene: TRBJ1-1; V gene: TRBV10-2; CDR3 protein: CASPGLTSMNTEAFF; CDR3 DNA: TGCGCCAGTCCGGGACTTACGAGCATGAACACTGAAGCTTTCTTT
D gene: TRBD1; clone size: -; J gene: TRBJ1-2; V gene: TRBV7-9; CDR3 protein: CASSFFNPTQGARGYTF; CDR3 DNA: TGTGCCAGCAGCTTTTTCAACCCAACACAGGGGGCGCGAGGCTACACCTTC
D gene: -; clone size: -; J gene: TRBJ1-6; V gene: TRBV6-5; CDR3 protein: CASSYPFSPLHF; CDR3 DNA: TGTGCCAGCAGTTACCCGTTTTCACCCCTCCACTTT
D gene: -; clone size: few; J gene: TRBJ1-2; V gene: TRBV29-1; CDR3 protein: CSVVQGGDGYTF; CDR3 DNA: TGCAGCGTTGTTCAGGGAGGCGATGGCTACACCTTC
D gene: TRBD2; clone size: -; J gene: TRBJ2-3; V gene: TRBV7-2; CDR3 protein: CASSPRLAGADTQYF; CDR3 DNA: TGTGCCAGCAGCCCACGACTAGCGGGGGCAGATACGCAGTATTTT
D gene: -; clone size: -; J gene: TRBJ2-1; V gene: TRBV18; CDR3 protein: CASSPLHDGDNEQFF; CDR3 DNA: TGTGCCAGCTCACCTCTACATGACGGGGACAATGAGCAGTTCTTC
D gene: TRBD1; clone size: -; J gene: TRBJ2-1; V gene: TRBV28; CDR3 protein: CASSLRQGAGNEQFF; CDR3 DNA: TGTGCCAGCAGTTTACGCCAGGGGGCGGGTAATGAGCAGTTCTTC
D gene: -; clone size: -; J gene: TRBJ2-6; V gene: TRBV18; CDR3 protein: CASAYSGLWANVLTF; CDR3 DNA: TGTGCCAGCGCATACTCGGGGCTGTGGGCCAACGTCCTGACTTTC
D gene: -; clone size: -; J gene: TRBJ1-1; V gene: TRBV2; CDR3 protein: CASVQWVNTEAFF; CDR3 DNA: TGTGCCAGCGTGCAGTGGGTGAACACTGAAGCTTTCTTT
D gene: -; clone size: -; J gene: TRBJ1-1; V gene: TRBV10-3; CDR3 protein: CAISEGIRRTEAFF; CDR3 DNA: TGTGCCATCAGCGAGGGGATCAGGAGGACTGAAGCTTTCTTT
D gene: TRBD1; clone size: -; J gene: TRBJ2-1; V gene: TRBV28; CDR3 protein: CATGQGFNEQFF; CDR3 DNA: TGTGCCACGGGACAGGGTTTTAATGAGCAGTTCTTC
D gene: -; clone size: -; J gene: TRBJ1-5; V gene: TRBV29-1; CDR3 protein: CSVVEGAINQPQHF; CDR3 DNA: TGCAGCGTAGTTGAGGGAGCGATCAATCAGCCCCAGCATTTT
D gene: -; clone size: -; J gene: TRBJ1-4; V gene: TRBV27; CDR3 protein: CASSSGNEKLFF; CDR3 DNA: TGTGCCAGCAGTTCCGGGAATGAAAAACTGTTTTTT
D gene: -; clone size: -; J gene: TRBJ2-6; V gene: TRBV7-9; CDR3 protein: CASSFSRGANVLTF; CDR3 DNA: TGTGCCAGCAGCTTTTCGAGGGGGGCCAACGTCCTGACTTTC